A selection of T cell receptor beta chains follows, all from one sample in a study of post-analysis software for immune sequencing data. TCRdb called the PCR reads again in MiXCR, with one record for every CDR3 protein. This sample has about 170,000 distinct CDR3 sequences, with about 30% found just once. Specimen: blood. The receptors were gathered from a girl aged 10 to 17 with multiple sclerosis. CDR3s leave out the opening cysteine and the closing phenylalanine or tryptophan.

>11|TRBV27
ASSLYRGGEQF
>14|TRBV3-1
ASSQLRQFPSYEQY
>10|TRBV7-9
ASLAKADTQY
>13|TRBV5-1
ASSLLAGAGNEQF
>18|TRBV21-1
ASSPERPSLQTASTDTQY
>15|TRBV9
ASSVGANGREKETQY
>13|TRBV12-3/TRBV12-4
ASSLFFSSYNEQF
>12|TRBV10-2
ASSESTGGEKLF
>11|TRBV20-1
SVTPKDQETQY
>16|TRBV27
ASRSDKGLAGVGNEQF
>13|TRBV5-6
ASSRTGNSNQPQH
>10|TRBV29-1
SLLSGENTQY
>14|TRBV12-3/TRBV12-4
ASSFLSPSSYNEQF
>14|TRBV7-3
ASSPGTGCSLREAF
>12|TRBV20-1
SAGAAEGSRGYT
>11|TRBV3-1
ASSQDQRGGYT
>12|TRBV29-1
GVVRQVDYNEQF
>13|TRBV4-2
ASSQDTRGNQPQH
>12|TRBV12-3/TRBV12-4
ASNYRGPMGGYT
>15|TRBV9
ASSLQDRSGGANVLT
>12|TRBV6-5
ASTGGPTQETQY
>13|TRBV15
ATSRRTAFGTEAF
>11|TRBV10-3
AISPDSDNEQF
>13|TRBV14
ASSQATALNTEAF
>12|TRBV6-5
ASSLRTGAYEQY
>8|TRBV29-1
SGGYNEQY
>11|TRBV5-1
ASSLQGSEKLF
>12|TRBV5-1
ASRQRDGVYGYT
>15|TRBV20-1
SALNPGQGVLADTQY
>17|TRBV24-1
ATRAPRRTVDSSYNEQF
>13|TRBV5-1
ASSLRGIQNSPLH
>10|TRBV20-1
SAIETTYEQY
>15|TRBV2
ASSGERGGRLAREQY
>15|TRBV20-1
SARDPSGRSFYNEQF
>12|TRBV5-1
ASSAAGGYTEAF
>10|TRBV10-3
AIWTGGYGYT
>14|TRBV5-1
ASSSIRPGTGSGHT
>15|TRBV10-3
AISERMDGTFRDTQY
>12|TRBV5-1
ASSLPTSGETQY
>10|TRBV5-1
ASSLVQREQF
>12|TRBV3-1
ASSQVHLVNEQF
>12|TRBV20-1
SVAGTGVIYGYT
>13|TRBV29-1
SVLSSSGRSYEQY
>12|TRBV28
ASGHKRAQETQY
>13|TRBV6-5
ASSVGGLFYNEQF
>15|TRBV7-3
ASSLASGRSFYNEQY
>11|TRBV2
ASGTGSRGPQH
>11|TRBV5-1
ASSLGADTEAF
>14|TRBV5-1
ASSLEGVGGGEKLF
>13|TRBV5-1
ASSLDRLNLYEQY
>9|TRBV20-1
SAGIENEQF